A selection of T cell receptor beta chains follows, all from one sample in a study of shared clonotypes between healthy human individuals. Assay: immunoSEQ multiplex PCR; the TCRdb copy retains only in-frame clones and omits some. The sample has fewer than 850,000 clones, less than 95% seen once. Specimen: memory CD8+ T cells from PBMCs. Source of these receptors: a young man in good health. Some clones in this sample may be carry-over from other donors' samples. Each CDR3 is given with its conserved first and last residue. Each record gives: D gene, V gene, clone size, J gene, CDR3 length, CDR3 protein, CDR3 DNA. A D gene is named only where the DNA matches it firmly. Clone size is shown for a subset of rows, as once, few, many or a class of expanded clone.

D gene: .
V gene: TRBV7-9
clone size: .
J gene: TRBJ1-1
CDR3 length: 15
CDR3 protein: CASSFQVSGITEAFF
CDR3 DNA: TGTGCCAGCAGCTTTCAGGTTTCAGGGATTACTGAAGCTTTCTTT

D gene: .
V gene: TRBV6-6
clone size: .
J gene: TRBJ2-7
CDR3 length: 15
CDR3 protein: CASSYSPSSVYEQYF
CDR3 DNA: TGTGCCAGCAGTTACTCGCCCTCGTCCGTTTACGAGCAGTACTTC

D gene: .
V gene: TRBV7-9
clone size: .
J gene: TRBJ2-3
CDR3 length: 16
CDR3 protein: CASSPYVGASTDTQYF
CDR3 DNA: TGTGCCAGCAGCCCCTATGTGGGGGCTAGCACAGATACGCAGTATTTT

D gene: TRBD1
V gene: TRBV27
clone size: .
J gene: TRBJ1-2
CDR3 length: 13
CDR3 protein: CASSVQGVNGYTF
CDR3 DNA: TGTGCCAGCAGTGTACAGGGGGTCAATGGCTACACCTTC

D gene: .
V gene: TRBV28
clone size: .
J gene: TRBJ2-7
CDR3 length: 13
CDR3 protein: CASSLGRAYEQYF
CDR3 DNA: TGTGCCAGCAGTTTGGGCAGGGCCTACGAGCAGTACTTC

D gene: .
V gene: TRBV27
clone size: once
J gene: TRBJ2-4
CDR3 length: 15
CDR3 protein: CASRSRTGPGNIQYF
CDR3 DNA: TGTGCCAGCAGGAGCCGGACTGGTCCCGGGAACATTCAGTACTTC

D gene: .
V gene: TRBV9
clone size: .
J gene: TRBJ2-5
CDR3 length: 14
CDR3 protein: CASSLQKLGETQYF
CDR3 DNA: TGTGCCAGCAGCCTCCAAAAGTTGGGGGAGACCCAGTACTTC

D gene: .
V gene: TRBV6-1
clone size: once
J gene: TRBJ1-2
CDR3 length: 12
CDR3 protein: CASSTGAYGYTF
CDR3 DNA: TGTGCCAGCTCCACGGGAGCCTATGGCTACACCTTC

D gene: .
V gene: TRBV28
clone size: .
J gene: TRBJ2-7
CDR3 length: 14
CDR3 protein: CASIGSGTGYEQYF
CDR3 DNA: TGTGCCAGCATTGGGTCCGGGACCGGCTACGAGCAGTACTTC

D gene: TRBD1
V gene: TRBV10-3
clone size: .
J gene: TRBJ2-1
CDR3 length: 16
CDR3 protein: CAISERTGGFTDEQFF
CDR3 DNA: TGTGCCATCAGTGAGCGGACAGGGGGATTTACCGATGAGCAGTTCTTC

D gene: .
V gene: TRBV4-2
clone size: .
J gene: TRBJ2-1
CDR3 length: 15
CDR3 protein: CASSLDRSSYNEQFF
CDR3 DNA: TGTGCCAGCAGTCTCGACCGGAGCTCCTACAATGAGCAGTTCTTC

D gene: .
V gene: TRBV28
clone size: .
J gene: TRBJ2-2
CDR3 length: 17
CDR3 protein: CASSLYPGGAVTGELFF
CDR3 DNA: TGTGCCAGCAGTTTATACCCAGGGGGGGCGGTCACCGGGGAGCTGTTTTTT

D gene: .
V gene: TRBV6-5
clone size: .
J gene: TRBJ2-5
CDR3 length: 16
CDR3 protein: CASSYSVLGRQETQYF
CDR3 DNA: TGTGCCAGCAGTTACTCGGTCTTGGGACGCCAAGAGACCCAGTACTTC

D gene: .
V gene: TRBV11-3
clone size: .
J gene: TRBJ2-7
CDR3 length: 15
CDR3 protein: CASSLASSEAYEQYF
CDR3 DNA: TGTGCCAGCAGCTTAGCTTCGAGCGAGGCCTACGAGCAGTACTTC

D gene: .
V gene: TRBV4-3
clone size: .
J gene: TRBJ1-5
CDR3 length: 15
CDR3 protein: CASSQDPGGTQPQHF
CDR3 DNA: TGCGCCAGCAGCCAAGATCCGGGGGGCACTCAGCCCCAGCATTTT

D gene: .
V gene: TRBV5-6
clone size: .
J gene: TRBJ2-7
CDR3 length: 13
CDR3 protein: CASSWDNSYEQYF
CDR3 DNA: TGTGCCAGCAGCTGGGACAACTCCTACGAGCAGTACTTC

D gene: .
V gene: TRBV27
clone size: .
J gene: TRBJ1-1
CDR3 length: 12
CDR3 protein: CASGRLNTEAFF
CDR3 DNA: TGTGCCAGCGGCCGACTGAACACTGAAGCTTTCTTT

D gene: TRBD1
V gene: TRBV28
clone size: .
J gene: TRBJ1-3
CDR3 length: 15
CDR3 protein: CASSYYRGVRNTIYF
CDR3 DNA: TGTGCCAGCAGTTACTACAGGGGAGTTAGAAACACCATATATTTT

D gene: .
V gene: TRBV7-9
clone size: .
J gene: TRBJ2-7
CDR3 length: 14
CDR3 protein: CASSLVTGSHEQYF
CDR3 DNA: TGTGCCAGCAGCTTAGTTACAGGGTCCCACGAGCAGTACTTC

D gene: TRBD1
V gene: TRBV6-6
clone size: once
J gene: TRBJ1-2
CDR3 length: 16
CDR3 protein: CASSYLKPTGKKGYTF
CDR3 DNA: TGTGCCAGCAGTTACTTAAAACCGACAGGGAAAAAGGGCTACACCTTC